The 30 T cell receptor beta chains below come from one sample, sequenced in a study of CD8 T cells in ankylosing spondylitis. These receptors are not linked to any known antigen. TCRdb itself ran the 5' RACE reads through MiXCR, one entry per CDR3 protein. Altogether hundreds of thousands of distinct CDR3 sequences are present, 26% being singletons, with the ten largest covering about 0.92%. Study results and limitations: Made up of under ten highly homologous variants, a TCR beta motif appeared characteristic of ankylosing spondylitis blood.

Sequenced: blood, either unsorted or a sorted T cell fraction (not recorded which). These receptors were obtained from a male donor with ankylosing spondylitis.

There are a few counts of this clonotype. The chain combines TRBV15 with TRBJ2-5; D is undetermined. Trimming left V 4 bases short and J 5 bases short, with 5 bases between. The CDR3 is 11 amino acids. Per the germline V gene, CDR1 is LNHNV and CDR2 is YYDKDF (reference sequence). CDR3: CATSTAETQYF. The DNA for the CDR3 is TGTGCCACCAGCACCGCGGAGACCCAGTACTTC.

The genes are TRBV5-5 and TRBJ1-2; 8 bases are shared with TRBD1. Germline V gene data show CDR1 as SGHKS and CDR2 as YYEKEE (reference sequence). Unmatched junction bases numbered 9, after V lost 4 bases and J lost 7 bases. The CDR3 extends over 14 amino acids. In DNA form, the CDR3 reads TGTGCCAGCAGCCTCGACAGGGGTGAGGGTGGCTACACCTTC. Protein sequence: CASSLDRGEGGYTF.

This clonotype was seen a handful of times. The CDR3 loop reads CASSRTSGRSEQFF. The DNA for the CDR3 is TGCGCCAGCAGCCGGACTAGCGGGAGGTCTGAGCAGTTCTTC. The chain is built from TRBV5-1 and TRBJ2-1; 14 bases align to TRBD2. J gave up 9 bases and V 4 bases, and 3 bases lay outside the gene matches. The CDR3 loop spans 14 amino acids. The germline gives CDR1 SGHRS, CDR2 YFSETQ.

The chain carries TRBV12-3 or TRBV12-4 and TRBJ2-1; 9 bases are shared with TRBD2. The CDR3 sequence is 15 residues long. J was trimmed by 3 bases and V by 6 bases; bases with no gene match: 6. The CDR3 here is CASRMTSGNYNEQFF. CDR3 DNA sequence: TGTGCCAGCAGGATGACTAGCGGAAACTACAATGAGCAGTTCTTC.

CDR3 amino acids: CASSQDQGANTGELFF. CDR3 nucleotide sequence: TGTGCCAGCAGCCAAGATCAAGGAGCGAACACCGGGGAGCTGTTTTTT. This chain uses TRBV4-2 with TRBJ2-2; D is unresolved. This CDR3 contains 16 residues. CDR1 and CDR2 (germline): LGHNA, YNFKEQ. The V and J ends lost 0 bases and 0 bases respectively, with 8 bases between them.

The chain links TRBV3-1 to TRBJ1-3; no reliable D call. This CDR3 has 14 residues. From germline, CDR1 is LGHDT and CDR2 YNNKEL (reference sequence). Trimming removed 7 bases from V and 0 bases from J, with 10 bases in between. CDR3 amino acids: CASTDFRSGNTIYF. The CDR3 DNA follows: TGTGCCAGCACAGATTTCCGCTCTGGAAACACCATATATTTT.

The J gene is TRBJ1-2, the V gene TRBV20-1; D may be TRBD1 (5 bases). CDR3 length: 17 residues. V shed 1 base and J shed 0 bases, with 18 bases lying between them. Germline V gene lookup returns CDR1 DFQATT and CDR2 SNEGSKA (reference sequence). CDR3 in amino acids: CSARAPRQRPSNYGYTF. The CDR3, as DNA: TGCAGTGCTAGAGCCCCGAGACAGCGGCCCTCTAACTATGGCTACACCTTC.

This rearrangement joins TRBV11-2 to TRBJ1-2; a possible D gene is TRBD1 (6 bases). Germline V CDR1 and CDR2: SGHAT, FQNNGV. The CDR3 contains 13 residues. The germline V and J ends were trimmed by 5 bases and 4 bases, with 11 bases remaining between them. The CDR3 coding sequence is TGTGCCAGCAGCAACAGGGAAGGCTATGGCTACACCTTC. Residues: CASSNREGYGYTF.

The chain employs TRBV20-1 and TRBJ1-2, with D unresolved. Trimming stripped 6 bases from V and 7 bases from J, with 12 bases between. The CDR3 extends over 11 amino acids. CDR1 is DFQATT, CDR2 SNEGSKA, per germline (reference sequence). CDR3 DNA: TGCAGTGCCAACCTCCGAGGTGGCTACACCTTC. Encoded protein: CSANLRGGYTF.

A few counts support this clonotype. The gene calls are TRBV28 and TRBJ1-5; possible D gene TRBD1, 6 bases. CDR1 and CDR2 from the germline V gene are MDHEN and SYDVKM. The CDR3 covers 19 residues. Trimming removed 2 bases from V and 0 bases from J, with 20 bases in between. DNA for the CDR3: TGTGCCAGCAGTTTAGGGGAGGGGGGCTCGGGGTATAGCAATCAGCCCCAGCATTTT. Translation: CASSLGEGGSGYSNQPQHF.

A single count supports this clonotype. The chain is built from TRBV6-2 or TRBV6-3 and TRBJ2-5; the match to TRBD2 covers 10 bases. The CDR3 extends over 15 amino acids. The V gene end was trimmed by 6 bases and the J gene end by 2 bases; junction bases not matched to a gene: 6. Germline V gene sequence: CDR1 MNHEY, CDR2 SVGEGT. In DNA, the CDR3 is TGTGCCAGCAGCAAGACTAGCGGGTTACAAGAGACCCAGTACTTC. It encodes CASSKTSGLQETQYF.

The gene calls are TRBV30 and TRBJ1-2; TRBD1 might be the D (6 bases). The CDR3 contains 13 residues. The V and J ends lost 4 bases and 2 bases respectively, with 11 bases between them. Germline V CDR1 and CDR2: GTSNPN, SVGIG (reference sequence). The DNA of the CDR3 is TGTGCCTGGAATTGGGGGCAAAACTATGGCTACACCTTC. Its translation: CAWNWGQNYGYTF.

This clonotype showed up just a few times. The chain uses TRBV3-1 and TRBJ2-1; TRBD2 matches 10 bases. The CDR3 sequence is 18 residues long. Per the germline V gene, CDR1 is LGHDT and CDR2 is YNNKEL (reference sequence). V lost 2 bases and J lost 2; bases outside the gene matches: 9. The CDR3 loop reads CASSQLSGRAGAYNEQFF. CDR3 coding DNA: TGTGCCAGCAGCCAATTAAGCGGGAGGGCCGGCGCCTACAATGAGCAGTTCTTC.

The CDR3 reads CASSPDNSYEQYF. CDR3 bases: TGTGCCAGCAGTCCGGACAACTCCTACGAGCAGTACTTC. This chain uses TRBV28 with TRBJ2-7; possible D gene TRBD1, 5 bases. Trimming cost V 5 bases and J 0 bases, with 8 bases left between them. The CDR3 extends over 13 amino acids. Germline loops: CDR1 MDHEN, CDR2 SYDVKM.

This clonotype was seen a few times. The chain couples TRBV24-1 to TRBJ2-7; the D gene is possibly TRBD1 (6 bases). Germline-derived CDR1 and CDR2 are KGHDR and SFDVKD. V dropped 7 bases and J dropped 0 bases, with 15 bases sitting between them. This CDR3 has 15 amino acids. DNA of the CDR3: TGTGCCACCAGCCCGGGAACAGGGAACTCCTACGAGCAGTACTTC. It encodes CATSPGTGNSYEQYF.

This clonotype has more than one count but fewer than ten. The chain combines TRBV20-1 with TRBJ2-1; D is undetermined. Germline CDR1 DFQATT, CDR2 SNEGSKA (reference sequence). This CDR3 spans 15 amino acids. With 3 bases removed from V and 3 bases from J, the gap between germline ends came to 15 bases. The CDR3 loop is CSASSPAGVYNEQFF. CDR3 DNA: TGCAGTGCTAGTTCCCCTGCCGGAGTCTACAATGAGCAGTTCTTC.

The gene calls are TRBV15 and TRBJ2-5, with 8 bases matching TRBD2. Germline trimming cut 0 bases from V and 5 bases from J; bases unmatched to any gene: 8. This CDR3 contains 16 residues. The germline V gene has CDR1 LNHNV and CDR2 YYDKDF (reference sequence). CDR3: CATSRDGAGVGETQYF. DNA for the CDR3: TGTGCCACCAGCAGAGATGGAGCGGGAGTAGGGGAGACCCAGTACTTC. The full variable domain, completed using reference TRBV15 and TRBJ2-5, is DAMVIQNPRYQVTQFGKPVTLSCSQTLNHNVMYWYQQKSSQAPKLLFHYYDKDFNNEADTPDNFQSRRPNTSFCFLDIRSPGLGDTAMYLCATSRDGAGVGETQYFGPGTRLLVL.

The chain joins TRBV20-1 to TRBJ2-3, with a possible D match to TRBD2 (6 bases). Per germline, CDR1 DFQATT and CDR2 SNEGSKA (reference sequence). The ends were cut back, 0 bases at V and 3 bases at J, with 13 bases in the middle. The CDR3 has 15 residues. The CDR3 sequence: CSARDHRGTTDTQYF. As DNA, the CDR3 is TGCAGTGCTAGAGATCATCGTGGGACTACAGATACGCAGTATTTT.

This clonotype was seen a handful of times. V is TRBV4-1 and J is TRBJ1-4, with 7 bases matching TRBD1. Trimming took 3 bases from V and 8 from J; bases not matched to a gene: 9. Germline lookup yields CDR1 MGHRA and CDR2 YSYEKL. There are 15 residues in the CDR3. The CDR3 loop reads CASSHLGGRSEKLFF. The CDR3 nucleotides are TGCGCCAGCAGCCACCTAGGGGGCCGCTCAGAAAAACTGTTTTTT.

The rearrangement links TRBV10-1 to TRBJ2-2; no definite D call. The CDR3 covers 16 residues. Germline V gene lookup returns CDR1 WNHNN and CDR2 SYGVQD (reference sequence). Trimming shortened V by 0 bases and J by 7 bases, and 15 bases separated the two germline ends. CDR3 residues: CASSESRPHGGGELFF. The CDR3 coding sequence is TGCGCCAGCAGTGAGTCTAGACCCCACGGTGGCGGGGAGCTGTTTTTT.

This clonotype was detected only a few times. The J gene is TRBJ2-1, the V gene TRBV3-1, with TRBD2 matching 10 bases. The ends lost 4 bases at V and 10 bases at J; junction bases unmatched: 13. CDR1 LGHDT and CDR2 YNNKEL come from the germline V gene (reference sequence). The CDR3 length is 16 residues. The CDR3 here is CASSPGLAEGIREQFF. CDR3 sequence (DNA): TGTGCCAGCAGCCCTGGACTAGCGGAGGGAATTAGGGAGCAGTTCTTC.

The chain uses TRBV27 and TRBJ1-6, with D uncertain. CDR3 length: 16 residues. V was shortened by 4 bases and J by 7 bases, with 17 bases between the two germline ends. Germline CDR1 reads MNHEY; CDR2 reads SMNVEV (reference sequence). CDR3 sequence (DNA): TGTGCCAGCAGTTCCCCCGGCAGAAGAAAGAATTCACCCCTCCACTTT. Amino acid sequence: CASSSPGRRKNSPLHF.

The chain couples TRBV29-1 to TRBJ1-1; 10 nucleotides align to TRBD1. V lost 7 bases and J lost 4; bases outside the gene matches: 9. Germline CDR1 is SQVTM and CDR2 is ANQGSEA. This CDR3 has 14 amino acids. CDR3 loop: CSAYRQGASTEAFF. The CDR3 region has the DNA TGCAGCGCTTACAGACAGGGGGCGAGCACTGAAGCTTTCTTT.

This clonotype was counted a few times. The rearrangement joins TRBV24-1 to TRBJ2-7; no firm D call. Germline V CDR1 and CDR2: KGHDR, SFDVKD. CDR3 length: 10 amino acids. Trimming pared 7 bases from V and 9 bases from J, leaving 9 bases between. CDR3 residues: CATSRVGQYV. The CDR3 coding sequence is TGTGCCACCAGCCGAGTGGGGCAGTACGTC.

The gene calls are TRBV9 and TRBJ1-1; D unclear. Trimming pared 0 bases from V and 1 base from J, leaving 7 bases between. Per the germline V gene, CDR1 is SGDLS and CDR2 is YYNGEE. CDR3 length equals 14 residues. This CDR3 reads CASSVVSENTEAFF. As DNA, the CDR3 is TGTGCCAGCAGCGTAGTTTCAGAGAACACTGAAGCTTTCTTT.

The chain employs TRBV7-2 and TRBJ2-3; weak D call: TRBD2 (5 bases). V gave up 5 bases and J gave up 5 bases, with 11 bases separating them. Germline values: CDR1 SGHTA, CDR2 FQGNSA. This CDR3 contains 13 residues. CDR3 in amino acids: CASSEGKGDTQYF. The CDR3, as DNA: TGTGCCAGCAGCGAGGGCAAGGGAGATACGCAGTATTTT.

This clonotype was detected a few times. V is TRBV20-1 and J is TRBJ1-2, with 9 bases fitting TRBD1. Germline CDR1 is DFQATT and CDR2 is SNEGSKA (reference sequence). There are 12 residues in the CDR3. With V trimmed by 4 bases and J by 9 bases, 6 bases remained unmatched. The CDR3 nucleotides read TGCAGTGCTACCGGACAGGGGTTGCGCTACACCTTC. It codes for CSATGQGLRYTF.

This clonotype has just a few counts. Here the CDR3 DNA reads TGCAGTGCTCCGCGAACTAGTGGGGGCGGTGAGCAGTTCTTC. Its protein is CSAPRTSGGGEQFF. The chain uses TRBV20-1 and TRBJ2-1, with TRBD1 as a possible D gene (6 bases). V lost 5 bases and J 9 bases, leaving 20 bases between the germline ends. Germline V lookup: CDR1 DFQATT, CDR2 SNEGSKA (reference sequence). The CDR3 has 14 residues.

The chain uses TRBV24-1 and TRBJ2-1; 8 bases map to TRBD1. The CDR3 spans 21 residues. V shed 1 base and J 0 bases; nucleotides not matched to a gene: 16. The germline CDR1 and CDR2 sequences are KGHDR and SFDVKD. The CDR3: CATSDLGLGRGPSSSYNEQFF. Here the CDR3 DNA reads TGTGCCACCAGTGATTTAGGCCTCGGCAGGGGGCCTTCTAGCTCCTACAATGAGCAGTTCTTC.

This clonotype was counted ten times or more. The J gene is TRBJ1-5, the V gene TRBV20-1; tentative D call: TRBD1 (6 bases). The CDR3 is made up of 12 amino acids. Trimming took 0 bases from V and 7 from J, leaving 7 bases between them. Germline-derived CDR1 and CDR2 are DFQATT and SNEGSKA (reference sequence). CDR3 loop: CSAREGGQPQHF. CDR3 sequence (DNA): TGCAGTGCTAGAGAGGGGGGCCAGCCCCAGCATTTT.